Presented here are 28 T cell receptor beta chains from one specimen sequenced in a study of CD8 T cells in Susac syndrome. An input of about 0.5 to 1 ug of RNA was subjected to reverse transcription using random hexamers. In TCRdb, the immunoSEQ multiplex PCR reads were re-called with MiXCR into one record per CDR3 protein. This sample has roughly 130,000 distinct CDR3 sequences; roughly 95% occur once, and the top ten carry more than 0.12%. Sequencing was done on a sample of CD4+ T cells from PBMCs. The origin of the receptors is a human donor with Susac syndrome.

This chain connects TRBV2 to TRBJ1-4, with D possibly being TRBD1 (5 bases). Between the trimmed V and J ends, which lost 6 bases and 0 bases, there was a span of 8 bases. The CDR3 is made up of 14 amino acids. Looked up from germline, CDR1 is SNHLY and CDR2 is FYNNEI. This chain's CDR3 is CASRRQTTNEKLFF. The CDR3 DNA sequence: TGTGCCAGCAGACGACAGACAACTAATGAAAAACTGTTTTTT.

CDR3 DNA sequence: TGCGCCAGCAGCGCCAAGGTTGGCCAAGAGACCCAGTACTTC. Protein sequence: CASSAKVGQETQYF. The chain employs TRBV4-3 and TRBJ2-5, with D hard to call. Trimming cost V 5 bases and J 1 base, with 11 bases left between them. This CDR3 has 14 residues. CDR1 is LGHNA, CDR2 YSLEER, per germline.

V gene TRBV3-1 combines with J gene TRBJ2-5, with D possibly TRBD2 on 5 matching bases. Germline values: CDR1 LGHDT, CDR2 YNNKEL (reference sequence). The ends were cut back, 3 bases at V and 3 bases at J, with 8 bases in the middle. The CDR3 is 13 amino acids. This chain's CDR3 is CASSQAREETQYF. The CDR3 coding sequence is TGTGCCAGCAGCCAGGCGCGGGAAGAGACCCAGTACTTC.

Only one count was recorded for this clonotype. The rearrangement joins TRBV28 to TRBJ2-5; 7 bases map to TRBD2. The length of the CDR3 is 15 residues. The germline V gene has CDR1 MDHEN and CDR2 SYDVKM. The junction had 13 bases not matched to a gene; V was cut back by 7 bases and J by 5 bases. The CDR3 is CASTTPGTTVETQYF. CDR3 nucleotides: TGTGCCAGCACAACCCCCGGGACTACCGTGGAGACCCAGTACTTC. Supplemented by reference TRBV28 and TRBJ2-5, the full variable domain reads DVKVTQSSRYLVKRTGEKVFLECVQDMDHENMFWYRQDPGLGLRLIYFSYDVKMKEKGDIPEGYSVSREKKERFSLILESASTNQTSMYLCASTTPGTTVETQYFGPGTRLLVL.

The rearrangement joins TRBV27 to TRBJ2-7; TRBD1 agrees at 9 bases. The V gene's germline CDR1 is MNHEY and CDR2 SMNVEV (reference sequence). The CDR3 is 13 residues long. Trimming removed 6 bases from V and 6 bases from J; junction bases left unmatched: 6. CDR3 sequence reads: CASSRDRVAEQYF. Written as DNA, the CDR3 is TGTGCCAGCAGCAGGGACAGGGTGGCCGAGCAGTACTTC.

This chain links TRBV5-1 with TRBJ1-1; no reliable D call. Germline values: CDR1 SGHRS, CDR2 YFSETQ. The CDR3 totals 12 residues. Trimming took 4 bases from V and 5 from J, leaving 9 bases between them. CDR3 loop: CASSIPSTEAFF. The CDR3 region has the DNA TGCGCCAGCAGCATTCCCAGTACTGAAGCTTTCTTT.

The chain recombines TRBV4-3 with TRBJ2-5; 7 nucleotides line up with TRBD1. Germline CDR1 LGHNA, CDR2 YSLEER. The CDR3 consists of 16 residues. V shed 4 bases, J shed 2 bases, and the junction held 10 bases outside the gene matches. The CDR3 nucleotides read TGCGCCAGCAGCCCTGGACGCCTGGACAGGCAAGAGACCCAGTACTTC. Encoded protein: CASSPGRLDRQETQYF.

This clonotype was seen just once. The chain employs TRBV30 and TRBJ2-1; D remains unclear. Germline V CDR1 and CDR2: GTSNPN, SVGIG (reference sequence). Trimming pared 2 bases from V and 4 bases from J, leaving 3 bases between. This CDR3 is 11 amino acids long. CDR3 bases: TGTGCCTGGAGTCAATACAATGAGCAGTTCTTC. It codes for CAWSQYNEQFF.

The chain combines TRBV12-3 or TRBV12-4 with TRBJ2-5; unclear D gene. Trimming removed 2 bases at V and 0 bases at J, with 7 bases between. This CDR3 has 14 amino acids. The DNA for the CDR3 is TGTGCCAGCAGTTTATCCAGGCACCAAGAGACCCAGTACTTC. This encodes CASSLSRHQETQYF.

The sample holds a few counts of this clonotype. This chain connects TRBV10-3 to TRBJ2-1, with D uncertain. V lost 4 bases and J 1 base, leaving 8 bases between the germline ends. CDR1 and CDR2 from the germline V gene are ENHRY and SYGVKD. The CDR3 loop spans 14 amino acids. Here the CDR3 reads CAISADGSYNEQFF. CDR3 bases: TGTGCCATCAGTGCGGACGGTTCCTACAATGAGCAGTTCTTC.

This chain links TRBV29-1 with TRBJ2-7; maybe TRBD2 (5 bases). In germline, CDR1 is SQVTM, CDR2 ANQGSEA. V shed 4 bases and J shed 3 bases, with 13 bases lying between them. The CDR3 is 13 amino acids. CDR3 coding DNA: TGCAGCGTTGGCCGGGGTGGATTCTACGAGCAGTACTTC. As protein: CSVGRGGFYEQYF.

This CDR3 reads CAWSPGDTIYF. For the CDR3, the DNA is TGTGCCTGGAGTCCCGGTGACACCATATATTTT. This chain uses TRBV30 with TRBJ1-3; D is ambiguous. The CDR3 is 11 residues long. Germline lookup yields CDR1 GTSNPN and CDR2 SVGIG (reference sequence). Trimming cost V 2 bases and J 8 bases, with 7 bases left between them.

The genes are TRBV24-1 and TRBJ2-1, with D tentatively TRBD1 (6 bases). CDR1 is KGHDR and CDR2 is SFDVKD in the germline V gene. The CDR3 length is 16 residues. V lost 3 bases, J lost 6 bases, and 17 bases lay in between. CDR3 region: CATSDGTGIGFNEQFF. The CDR3 DNA is TGTGCCACCAGTGATGGAACAGGGATTGGCTTCAATGAGCAGTTCTTC.

This clonotype was seen just once. The chain uses TRBV30 and TRBJ2-7; D unclear. With 5 bases removed from V and 4 bases from J, the gap between germline ends came to 12 bases. Germline V gene data show CDR1 as GTSNPN and CDR2 as SVGIG (reference sequence). The CDR3 has 12 amino acids. CDR3 sequence reads: CAWGNQGYEQYF. CDR3 DNA: TGTGCCTGGGGGAACCAAGGATACGAGCAGTACTTC.

On this clonotype: A read error may account for a junction end that differs from germline. The chain couples TRBV7-7 to TRBJ2-1, with D possibly TRBD2 on 6 matching bases. This CDR3 contains 17 residues. Per germline, CDR1 SSHAT and CDR2 FNYEAQ (reference sequence). The CDR3 spells CASSLAPGGSGHNEQFF. The DNA for the CDR3 is TGTGCTAGCAGCTTAGCCCCTGGGGGTAGCGGCCACAATGAGCAGTTCTTC.

CDR3 in amino acids: CASTFGGGKDTDTQYF. The CDR3 DNA sequence: TGTGCCAGCACCTTTGGGGGCGGCAAGGACACAGATACGCAGTATTTT. This chain links TRBV12-3 or TRBV12-4 with TRBJ2-3, with a possible D match to TRBD1 (6 bases). Deletions cut 7 bases from V and 2 bases from J, with 19 bases between. The CDR3 totals 16 residues.

The rearrangement uses TRBV6-5 and TRBJ2-3; D is unresolved. This CDR3 has 13 amino acids. V was cut by 3 bases and J by 3 bases, with 7 bases left in between. Germline V gene lookup returns CDR1 MNHEY and CDR2 SVGAGI. The CDR3 coding sequence is TGTGCCAGCAGTTATTTCGCGACAGATACGCAGTATTTT. It specifies CASSYFATDTQYF.

This chain connects TRBV20-1 to TRBJ1-3; D unresolved. The CDR3 totals 13 residues. Trimming removed 4 bases at V and 0 bases at J, with 7 bases between. Germline loops: CDR1 DFQATT, CDR2 SNEGSKA (reference sequence). Written as DNA, the CDR3 is TGCAGTGCTAACAGCGGCTCTGGAAACACCATATATTTT. Translating it yields CSANSGSGNTIYF.

This chain joins TRBV5-1 and TRBJ2-2; a weak D match, TRBD1 (6 bases). V shed 4 bases and J shed 5 bases, with 15 bases lying between them. Germline lookup yields CDR1 SGHRS and CDR2 YFSETQ. CDR3 size: 15 residues. The CDR3 sequence: CASSAEGVPTGELFF. The CDR3 DNA reads TGCGCCAGCAGCGCCGAGGGGGTCCCAACCGGGGAGCTGTTTTTT.

The chain couples TRBV7-2 to TRBJ2-1; 11 bases align to TRBD2. With V trimmed by 5 bases and J by 4 bases, 4 bases remained unmatched. The CDR3 consists of 15 residues. Germline-derived CDR1 and CDR2 are SGHTA and FQGNSA. The CDR3, as DNA: TGTGCCAGCAGCGACACTAGCGGGAGTTACAATGAGCAGTTCTTC. Amino acids: CASSDTSGSYNEQFF.

CDR3 sequence: CSAPIRGIQPQHF. The CDR3 DNA sequence: TGCAGTGCCCCCATTCGGGGCATTCAGCCCCAGCATTTT. The chain joins TRBV20-1 to TRBJ1-5; TRBD1 is a possible D gene (5 bases). The CDR3 spans 13 residues. Germline V lookup: CDR1 DFQATT, CDR2 SNEGSKA (reference sequence). Trimming took 6 bases from V and 6 from J, leaving 15 bases between them.

The chain recombines TRBV7-9 with TRBJ2-1; perhaps TRBD2 as D (5 bases). Trimming took 4 bases from V and 8 from J, leaving 18 bases between them. The germline V gene has CDR1 SEHNR and CDR2 FQNEAQ (reference sequence). The CDR3 covers 15 residues. CDR3 DNA sequence: TGTGCCAGCAGCTCCCCTAGCCGACCGGACCATGAGCAGTTCTTC. It yields the protein CASSSPSRPDHEQFF.

The chain combines TRBV12-3 or TRBV12-4 with TRBJ2-5, with D tentatively TRBD1 (6 bases). CDR3 length: 14 amino acids. V lost 6 bases to trimming and J lost 5 bases, with 16 bases between them. CDR3 region: CASRTGLGMETQYF. CDR3 in DNA: TGTGCCAGCAGAACAGGGCTTGGGATGGAGACCCAGTACTTC.

The CDR3 DNA sequence: TGTGCCAGCAGCCCGGAGGCTCTCGGGAATCAGCCCCAGCATTTT. Translated, it gives CASSPEALGNQPQHF. The gene calls are TRBV7-2 and TRBJ1-5, with D hard to call. This CDR3 comprises 15 residues. Germline CDR1 is SGHTA and CDR2 is FQGNSA. The V and J ends lost 5 bases and 4 bases respectively, with 15 bases between them.

This rearrangement joins TRBV19 to TRBJ2-7; 9 bases fit TRBD1. This CDR3 comprises 15 residues. With V trimmed by 7 bases and J by 1 base, 8 bases remained unmatched. CDR1 LNHDA and CDR2 SQIVND come from the germline V gene (reference sequence). In DNA, the CDR3 is TGTGCCAGTACCGCGACAGGGGGACGGTCCTACGAGCAGTACTTC. Translating it yields CASTATGGRSYEQYF. The complete variable domain, with remaining parts taken from reference TRBV19 and TRBJ2-7, reads DGGITQSPKYLFRKEGQNVTLSCEQNLNHDAMYWYRQDPGQGLRLIYYSQIVNDFQKGDIAEGYSVSREKKESFPLTVTSAQKNPTAFYLCASTATGGRSYEQYFGPGTRLTVT.

This chain links TRBV12-3 or TRBV12-4 with TRBJ1-2, with D maybe TRBD1 (5 bases). Trimming left V 7 bases short and J 7 bases short, with 16 bases between. This CDR3 has 13 amino acids. Here the CDR3 DNA reads TGTGCCAGCACCCAAGACAGAGTCGGTGGCTACACCTTC. As protein: CASTQDRVGGYTF.

The CDR3 sequence: CASRRQGGTNEQFF. CDR3 nucleotides: TGTGCCAGCAGACGACAGGGGGGGACTAATGAGCAGTTCTTC. This chain joins TRBV5-6 and TRBJ2-1, with 9 bases fitting TRBD1. The CDR3 has 14 amino acids. The V segment lost 5 bases and the J segment 7 bases; nucleotides outside the gene matches: 7. Per germline, CDR1 SGHDT and CDR2 YYEEEE.

The chain links TRBV5-1 to TRBJ2-3; TRBD1 is a possible D gene (6 bases). The CDR3 runs to 16 residues. Germline V lookup: CDR1 SGHRS, CDR2 YFSETQ. The germline V and J ends were trimmed by 0 bases and 1 base, with 12 bases remaining between them. The CDR3 DNA follows: TGCGCCAGCAGCTTGGACAGGGTTTCGGGCACAGATACGCAGTATTTT. Translating it yields CASSLDRVSGTDTQYF. The full variable domain, in which reference TRBV5-1 and TRBJ2-3 provide the parts outside the CDR3, is KAGVTQTPRYLIKTRGQQVTLSCSPISGHRSVSWYQQTPGQGLQFLFEYFSETQRNKGNFPGRFSGRQFSNSRSEMNVSTLELGDSALYLCASSLDRVSGTDTQYFGPGTRLTVL.